These 18 T cell receptor beta chains came from one sample sequenced in a study of T-cell memory formation after mild COVID-19. From the 5' RACE reads, TCRdb called clonotypes with MiXCR, one entry per CDR3 protein. The sample lists roughly 400,000 distinct CDR3 sequences, around a sixth seen once, with roughly a fifth in the top ten. The sample consisted of PBMCs or a T cell subset sorted from them (not recorded which). These receptors were obtained from a man younger than 35 who had mild COVID-19 (a few samples of this study predate the infection). Cell type and time point are not known.

The chain carries TRBV2 and TRBJ2-7; 7 bases map to TRBD2. The ends lost 7 bases at V and 2 bases at J; junction bases unmatched: 8. The CDR3 totals 14 residues. CDR1 and CDR2 from the germline V gene are SNHLY and FYNNEI. The CDR3 DNA is TGTGCCAGCATTAGCCGGGAGGTTCCCTACGAGCAGTACTTC. It specifies CASISREVPYEQYF.

The chain combines TRBV7-9 with TRBJ1-2; 7 positions agree with TRBD1. Germline V gene data show CDR1 as SEHNR and CDR2 as FQNEAQ (reference sequence). The CDR3 length is 13 residues. V was pared by 5 bases and J by 4 bases, with 4 bases of the junction left unmatched. CDR3 residues: CASSRGGAYGYTF. CDR3 nucleotides: TGTGCCAGCAGCCGAGGGGGCGCCTATGGCTACACCTTC.

This clonotype appeared a few times. The CDR3 loop reads CASSAGYSNQPQHF. DNA for the CDR3: TGTGCCAGCAGTGCGGGTTATAGCAATCAGCCCCAGCATTTT. The rearrangement joins TRBV6-1 to TRBJ1-5; D is undetermined. The V and J ends lost 4 bases and 0 bases respectively, with 7 bases between them. This CDR3 is 14 amino acids long. CDR1 and CDR2 (germline): MNHNS, SASEGT.

The sample holds a few counts of this clonotype. The chain recombines TRBV12-3 or TRBV12-4 with TRBJ1-2, with D uncertain. The CDR3 has 15 amino acids. With 8 bases removed from V and 10 bases from J, the gap between germline ends came to 26 bases. CDR3 in amino acids: CASGRTPWASVDYTF. As DNA, the CDR3 is TGTGCCAGCGGACGGACTCCATGGGCCTCGGTAGACTACACCTTC.

A few counts support this clonotype. The V call is TRBV5-5, the J call TRBJ2-2; 8 nucleotides agree with TRBD1. V gave up 3 bases and J gave up 4 bases; unmatched junction bases: 8. Per the germline V gene, CDR1 is SGHKS and CDR2 is YYEKEE (reference sequence). The CDR3 is 16 residues long. CDR3 sequence reads: CASSSPTGGVTGELFF. The CDR3, as DNA: TGTGCCAGCAGCTCGCCCACAGGGGGAGTCACCGGGGAGCTGTTTTTT.

The chain recombines TRBV7-9 with TRBJ1-2; TRBD1 matches 8 bases. Germline assignment: CDR1 SEHNR and CDR2 FQNEAQ (reference sequence). Trimming at V came to 6 bases and at J to 7 bases, leaving 7 bases not matched to a gene. The CDR3 is 13 amino acids. CDR3 nucleotides: TGTGCCAGCAGTAAGACAGGGGAGGCTGGCTACACCTTC. Its translation is CASSKTGEAGYTF.

This clonotype has only a few counts. V and J are TRBV7-2 and TRBJ1-5, with D possibly being TRBD1 (5 bases). V lost 5 bases and J lost 3, with 11 bases in between. The germline V gene has CDR1 SGHTA and CDR2 FQGNSA. The CDR3 covers 14 residues. This CDR3 is CASSIDSYNQPQHF. The CDR3, as DNA: TGTGCCAGCAGCATAGACAGCTACAATCAGCCCCAGCATTTT.

This clonotype came up a few times. The gene calls are TRBV7-2 and TRBJ1-1; TRBD1 agrees at 8 bases. The germline V gene encodes CDR1 SGHTA and CDR2 FQGNSA. This CDR3 is built from 16 residues. V trimming: 4 bases; J trimming: 2 bases; junction bases outside the gene matches: 9. The CDR3 reads CASSWAPGQGNTEAFF. The DNA for the CDR3 is TGTGCCAGCAGCTGGGCTCCAGGACAGGGAAACACTGAAGCTTTCTTT.

The V gene is TRBV6-5, the J gene TRBJ2-2; possibly TRBD1 or TRBD2 for D (5 bases each). Germline values: CDR1 MNHEY, CDR2 SVGAGI. V was shortened by 6 bases and J by 6 bases, with 11 bases between the two germline ends. This CDR3 is 13 amino acids long. The CDR3 region is CASSQRGAGELFF. The CDR3 nucleotides read TGTGCCAGCAGCCAAAGAGGGGCCGGGGAGCTGTTTTTT.

The V and J genes are TRBV7-2 and TRBJ2-1; the D gene could be TRBD1 or TRBD2 (5 bases each). V was shortened by 3 bases and J by 1 base, with 13 bases between the two germline ends. The CDR3 is 16 amino acids. Germline V CDR1 and CDR2: SGHTA, FQGNSA. Here the CDR3 reads CASSFSGLFSYNEQFF. The CDR3 DNA follows: TGTGCCAGCAGCTTTTCGGGGCTATTTTCCTACAATGAGCAGTTCTTC.

V and J are TRBV6-5 and TRBJ2-3; D is unresolved. Germline loops: CDR1 MNHEY, CDR2 SVGAGI. Trimming cost V 0 bases and J 6 bases, with 7 bases left between them. The CDR3 is 13 amino acids. CDR3 in amino acids: CASSYSRPDTQYF. DNA of the CDR3: TGTGCCAGCAGTTACTCCCGCCCCGATACGCAGTATTTT.

Note on this clonotype: A much larger clone differs by one base, so this may be a read error. This chain links TRBV6-5 with TRBJ1-1, with 9 bases aligning to TRBD1. The CDR3 extends over 15 amino acids. Germline V gene data show CDR1 as MNHEY and CDR2 as SVGAGI. Trimming removed 2 bases from V and 1 base from J; junction bases left unmatched: 2. CDR3 residues: CASSYDRGANTEAFF. The CDR3 DNA follows: TGTGCCAGCAGTTACGACAGGGGGGCGAACACTGAAGCTTTCTTT.

The chain uses TRBV5-1 and TRBJ1-1; 9 bases are shared with TRBD1. The CDR3 has 16 amino acids. Looked up from germline, CDR1 is SGHRS and CDR2 is YFSETQ. Trimming at V came to 3 bases and at J to 4 bases, leaving 10 bases not matched to a gene. CDR3 sequence: CASSSRQGGYGTEAFF. CDR3 DNA: TGCGCCAGCAGCTCCCGACAGGGGGGGTATGGCACTGAAGCTTTCTTT.

The rearrangement links TRBV11-3 to TRBJ2-3; no firm D call. This CDR3 spans 12 amino acids. Trimming shortened V by 1 base and J by 8 bases, and 7 bases separated the two germline ends. Germline V lookup: CDR1 SGHNT, CDR2 YENEEA. The CDR3 loop is CASSLGEATQYF. DNA of the CDR3: TGTGCCAGCAGCTTAGGGGAAGCTACGCAGTATTTT.

The chain has TRBV7-9 and TRBJ2-7, with TRBD1 matching over 8 bases. The CDR3 loop spans 14 amino acids. Germline V gene lookup returns CDR1 SEHNR and CDR2 FQNEAQ (reference sequence). V lost 5 bases to trimming and J lost 9 bases; unmatched junction nucleotides: 12. This CDR3 is CASSLLPDRVWQYF. CDR3 bases: TGTGCCAGCAGCCTTCTCCCGGACAGGGTTTGGCAGTACTTC.

V and J are TRBV2 and TRBJ2-3; possible D gene TRBD2, 5 bases. V shed 0 bases and J shed 1 base, with 8 bases lying between them. The CDR3 runs 15 residues. CDR1 is SNHLY and CDR2 is FYNNEI in the germline V gene. CDR3 DNA: TGTGCCAGCAGTGAAGCCGGGGTACGCACAGATACGCAGTATTTT. It yields the protein CASSEAGVRTDTQYF.

This chain links TRBV10-3 with TRBJ2-3, with 8 positions matching TRBD2. With V trimmed by 3 bases and J by 3 bases, 11 bases remained unmatched. Germline CDR1 and CDR2: ENHRY and SYGVKD. The CDR3 loop spans 17 amino acids. Written as DNA, the CDR3 is TGTGCCATCAGTGACCTGGGGAATAGCGGGGCGACAGATACGCAGTATTTT. Translation gives CAISDLGNSGATDTQYF.

The gene calls are TRBV20-1 and TRBJ1-1; tentatively, D is TRBD1 (6 bases). CDR3 length equals 15 residues. The V and J ends lost 3 bases and 0 bases respectively, with 14 bases between them. Germline V gene data show CDR1 as DFQATT and CDR2 as SNEGSKA (reference sequence). The CDR3 DNA reads TGCAGTGCTAGGGCATCGTACAGGGTGAACACTGAAGCTTTCTTT. This codes for CSARASYRVNTEAFF.